The 4 T cell receptor beta chains reported below all come from one sample, sequenced in a study of PD-1 blockade in mismatch repair-deficient tumors. Libraries were prepared by immunoSEQ multiplex PCR; TCRdb keeps only in-frame clonotypes and omits some of them. The data show 20,000 to 30,000 clones, about four fifths seen once. Sequencing was performed on PBMCs, taken before pembrolizumab treatment. The receptors originated from an adult with mismatch repair-deficient cancer.

J is TRBJ2-2 and V is TRBV7-6, with 14 bases matching TRBD2. V gave up 5 bases and J gave up 5 bases; unmatched junction bases: 4. The CDR3 runs to 16 residues. Germline V gives CDR1 SGHVS, CDR2 FNYEAQ. CDR3 region: CASSMGLAGDTGELFF. In DNA, the CDR3 is TGTGCCAGCAGCATGGGACTAGCGGGAGATACCGGGGAGCTGTTTTTT.

This sequence joins TRBV7-3 and TRBJ2-6; TRBD1 might be the D (5 bases). CDR1 and CDR2 (germline): SGHTA, FQGTGA. V lost 2 bases to trimming and J lost 0 bases, with 8 bases between them. The CDR3 length is 16 residues. This CDR3 reads CASSLPTASGANVLTF. CDR3 bases: TGTGCCAGCAGCTTACCGACAGCCTCTGGGGCCAACGTCCTGACTTTC.

This clone was detected once. This chain connects TRBV7-2 to TRBJ1-5; D ambiguous. Germline V gene sequence: CDR1 SGHTA, CDR2 FQGNSA. The CDR3 totals 15 residues. Between the trimmed V and J ends, which lost 0 bases and 0 bases, there was a span of 6 bases. CDR3 sequence (DNA): TGTGCCAGCAGCTTAGCTTCTTCTAGCAATCAGCCCCAGCATTTT. It yields the protein CASSLASSSNQPQHF.

The gene calls are TRBV28 and TRBJ2-6, with a tentative D call TRBD2 (6 bases). This CDR3 contains 15 residues. The germline V and J ends were trimmed by 3 bases and 4 bases, with 10 bases remaining between them. Germline loops: CDR1 MDHEN, CDR2 SYDVKM. The CDR3 nucleotides are TGTGCCAGCAGTTTGTCCGGGGGAGGGGCCAACGTCCTGACTTTC. Residues: CASSLSGGGANVLTF.